These T cell receptor beta chains were read from a single sample in a study of cytomegalovirus exposure and HLA in healthy donors. The protocol was immunoSEQ multiplex PCR, while the TCRdb copy is restricted to in-frame clones and leaves out a portion. The sample includes over 150,000 clones, around 77% of them seen just once. The sequenced material came from PBMCs. Source of these receptors: a young woman in good health and CMV-seronegative. Each CDR3 is given with its conserved first and last residue. The D gene is left open where the match is weak. Not every row has a clone size; where given, it reads once, few, many or a size class.

cdr3_length | clone_size | d_call | j_call | v_call | cdr3_nt | cdr3_aa
14 | NA | TRBD1 | TRBJ1-1 | TRBV30 | TGTGCCTGGAGTGGGGTCAGGGGGCGGGCTGAAGCTTTCTTT | CAWSGVRGRAEAFF
12 | once | NA | TRBJ2-3 | TRBV6-5 | TGTGCCAGCACCGACTCGGCAGATACGCAGTATTTT | CASTDSADTQYF
17 | NA | NA | TRBJ2-6 | TRBV5-1 | TGCGCCAGCAGCCCTGATCAAGCCGGCTCTGGGGCCAACGTCCTGCCTTTC | CASSPDQAGSGANVLPF
15 | NA | NA | TRBJ2-7 | TRBV5-1 | TGCGCCAGCAGACCCGACGGGATGGCTTATCTCGAGCAGTACTTC | CASRPDGMAYLEQYF
16 | NA | TRBD2 | TRBJ2-5 | TRBV5-1 | TGCGCCAGCAGCTTAGTAGCGGCTCGGGGGGAAGAGACCCAGTACTTC | CASSLVAARGEETQYF
14 | NA | TRBD1 | TRBJ1-2 | TRBV4-1 | TGCGCCAGCAGCCAGATTACAGGGGGTGTTCCCTACACCTTC | CASSQITGGVPYTF
13 | NA | TRBD1 | TRBJ1-4 | TRBV29-1 | TGCAGCGTGGTAACAGGGGATCGTGAAAAACTGTTTTTT | CSVVTGDREKLFF
15 | NA | NA | TRBJ2-3 | TRBV7-2 | TGTGCCAGCAGCTTTTCCGGTAGATTCACAGATACGCAGTATTTT | CASSFSGRFTDTQYF
11 | NA | NA | TRBJ2-1 | TRBV11-2 | TGTGCCAGCAGCTTAGGGGCGGAGCAGTTCTTC | CASSLGAEQFF
13 | few | TRBD1 | TRBJ1-1 | TRBV5-1 | TGCGCCAGCAGCTTCCTAGACAGGGATGAAGCTTTCTTT | CASSFLDRDEAFF
15 | NA | NA | TRBJ1-1 | TRBV6-6 | TGTGCCAGCAGGACTACGTCGGGATGGGTCACTGAAGCTTTCTTT | CASRTTSGWVTEAFF
17 | NA | TRBD2 | TRBJ2-3 | TRBV2 | TGTGCCAGCCGGACTAGCGGGGGCCTACAGATCACAGATACGCAGTATTTT | CASRTSGGLQITDTQYF
14 | NA | TRBD1 | TRBJ2-7 | TRBV5-1 | TGCGCCAGCAGCTTAAGGGACAGGGGCTACGAGCAGTACTTC | CASSLRDRGYEQYF
15 | NA | NA | TRBJ2-7 | TRBV4-1 | TGCGCCAGCAGCCATCCCGGACAGTACTCCTACGAGCAGTACTTC | CASSHPGQYSYEQYF
16 | NA | NA | TRBJ2-4 | TRBV5-4 | TGTGCCAGCAGCTTGGGAGGGGGGGCCTCCAAAAACATTCAGTACTTC | CASSLGGGASKNIQYF
14 | few | TRBD1 | TRBJ2-2 | TRBV9 | TGTGCCAGTGCCGGGACAGGGGGCACCGGGGAGCTGTTTTTT | CASAGTGGTGELFF
15 | NA | NA | TRBJ2-3 | TRBV27 | TGTGCCAGCAGTTTTAGGGGGAGTAGCACAGATACGCAGTATTTT | CASSFRGSSTDTQYF
14 | NA | TRBD2 | TRBJ2-7 | TRBV5-1 | TGCGCCAGCAGCCTAGCGGGAGGTTCCTACGAGCAGTACTTC | CASSLAGGSYEQYF
14 | NA | TRBD1 | TRBJ1-2 | TRBV6-5 | TGTGCCAGCAGTCGGGACAGGCTTGAGAGTGGCTACACCTTC | CASSRDRLESGYTF
14 | NA | TRBD1 | TRBJ2-5 | TRBV7-2 | TGTGCCAGCAGCTTTGACAGGGGGCATGAGACCCAGTACTTC | CASSFDRGHETQYF
15 | NA | NA | TRBJ2-1 | TRBV5-1 | TGCGCCAGCAGCTTGGAGCGGAGCTCCTACAATGAGCAGTTCTTC | CASSLERSSYNEQFF
17 | NA | TRBD2 | TRBJ2-7 | TRBV11-2 | TGTGCCAGCAGCTCCGGGACTAGCGGGAGATTAAGCTACGAGCAGTACTTC | CASSSGTSGRLSYEQYF
9 | NA | NA | TRBJ2-1 | TRBV7-9 | TGTGCCAGCCCGGGTCACCAGTTCTTC | CASPGHQFF
15 | NA | TRBD1 | TRBJ2-5 | TRBV7-8 | TGTGCCAGCAGCCTACCCGCTACAGGGGAAGAGACCCAGTACTTC | CASSLPATGEETQYF
18 | NA | TRBD1 | TRBJ2-7 | TRBV28 | TGTGCCAGCAGTTTATTTCTGGGGGTGGGACAGGGGTTTTACGAGCAGTACTTC | CASSLFLGVGQGFYEQYF
14 | NA | NA | TRBJ2-7 | TRBV5-1 | TGCGCCAGCAGCTTGAGCCCGGGAGACGGCGAGCAGTACTTC | CASSLSPGDGEQYF
13 | once | TRBD2 | TRBJ2-7 | TRBV7-9 | TGTGCCATCCTGGGACTAGCGGGCTACGAGCAGTACTTC | CAILGLAGYEQYF
14 | NA | TRBD1 | TRBJ1-6 | TRBV6-4 | TGTGCCAGCAGTGACGGGACAGTTAATTCACCCCTCCACTTT | CASSDGTVNSPLHF